This is a list of T cell receptor beta chains from one sample in a study of human T cells and chemical hapten exposure. In TCRdb, the RACE reads were re-called with MiXCR into one record per CDR3 protein. The top ten clones hold around 1.4% of a sample with about 120,000 distinct CDR3 sequences, about an eighth of them seen once. The input for sequencing was whole blood, taken in connection with sensitization to the hapten diphenylcyclopropenone (DPC). The receptors derive from a woman in her 50s with alopecia areata. Some clones in this sample may be carry-over from other donors' samples. Both conserved end residues are part of each CDR3. Fields, in order: V gene, D gene, J gene, clone size, CDR3 protein, CDR3 DNA. D genes are given only for firm matches. The listing skips clone size in some rows; elsewhere it reads once, few, many or a size class.

TRBV20-1	-	TRBJ2-7	once	CSALETGAHEQYF	TGCAGTGCTCTCGAGACAGGTGCCCACGAGCAGTACTTC
TRBV5-6	-	TRBJ2-7	-	CASSLSLNPTYEQYF	TGTGCCAGCAGCTTGAGTCTAAACCCCACCTACGAGCAGTACTTC
TRBV7-2	-	TRBJ1-5	few	CASSQSSNQPQHF	TGTGCCAGCAGCCAGAGTAGCAATCAGCCCCAGCATTTT
TRBV12-3/TRBV12-4	-	TRBJ1-5	many	CARQGGKSNQPQHF	TGTGCCCGTCAGGGAGGAAAGAGCAATCAGCCCCAGCATTTT
TRBV10-3	TRBD1	TRBJ2-7	-	CASWGPGGSDEQYF	TGTGCCAGCTGGGGACCAGGGGGTTCGGACGAGCAGTACTTC
TRBV5-6	-	TRBJ1-6	many	CASSLGGDSLGSPLHF	TGTGCCAGCAGCTTGGGGGGTGACTCGTTGGGATCACCCCTCCACTTT
TRBV20-1	-	TRBJ2-7	-	CSANRDSYEQYF	TGCAGTGCGAACAGGGACTCCTACGAGCAGTACTTC
TRBV7-8	-	TRBJ2-7	-	CASSATPRNEQYF	TGTGCCAGCAGCGCGACCCCCAGGAACGAGCAGTACTTC
TRBV11-2	-	TRBJ2-2	-	CASSPRNRAGELFF	TGTGCCAGCAGCCCACGGAACAGGGCCGGGGAGCTGTTTTTT
TRBV18	-	TRBJ2-3	-	CASSPGLSDTQYF	TGTGCCAGCTCACCCGGACTCTCAGATACGCAGTATTTT
TRBV11-2	-	TRBJ1-1	few	CASRPGQTNTEAFF	TGTGCCAGTCGTCCGGGTCAGACGAACACTGAAGCTTTCTTT
TRBV20-1	-	TRBJ2-3	many	CSARGGAASTDTQYF	TGCAGTGCTAGAGGGGGGGCTGCTAGCACAGATACGCAGTATTTT
TRBV6-5	TRBD1	TRBJ1-2	many	CASSRQGARGYTF	TGTGCCAGCAGCCGACAGGGGGCGCGAGGCTACACCTTC
TRBV10-1	-	TRBJ2-3	few	CASSGSTDTQYF	TGCGCCAGCAGTGGGTCCACAGATACGCAGTATTTT
TRBV5-1	-	TRBJ2-7	few	CASSQMTAYEQYF	TGCGCCAGCAGCCAAATGACAGCTTACGAGCAGTACTTC
TRBV6-1	-	TRBJ1-2	-	CASSETDSYGYTF	TGTGCCAGCAGTGAAACGGATTCCTATGGCTACACCTTC
TRBV28	-	TRBJ2-4	few	CASSPWGQKNIQYF	TGTGCCAGCTCACCCTGGGGGCAGAAAAACATTCAGTACTTC
TRBV29-1	TRBD1	TRBJ1-1	once	CSVRQGGTEAFF	TGCAGCGTTAGACAGGGAGGAACTGAAGCTTTCTTT
TRBV7-2	TRBD2	TRBJ2-7	many	CASSPAGGPYEQYF	TGTGCCAGCAGCCCAGCGGGAGGGCCCTACGAGCAGTACTTC
TRBV7-6	-	TRBJ2-5	many	CASSRTGQVVGETQYF	TGTGCCAGCAGCAGGACCGGGCAGGTAGTCGGAGAGACCCAGTACTTC
TRBV6-6	TRBD1	TRBJ1-2	many	CASSAERTGTKANYGYTF	TGTGCCAGCAGTGCAGAAAGGACAGGGACGAAAGCTAACTATGGCTACACCTTC
TRBV5-1	TRBD1	TRBJ1-1	-	CASSWGTGSTEAFF	TGCGCCAGCAGCTGGGGGACAGGGTCCACTGAAGCTTTCTTT
TRBV4-3	-	TRBJ2-2	many	CASSQDRQDPGELFF	TGCGCCAGCAGCCAAGATAGACAGGATCCCGGGGAGCTGTTTTTT
TRBV11-2	-	TRBJ2-7	few	CASRPTGGAGYEQYF	TGTGCCAGCAGACCAACAGGGGGGGCAGGCTACGAGCAGTACTTC
TRBV5-1	-	TRBJ1-2	many	CASSDMNNYGYTF	TGCGCCAGCAGCGACATGAATAACTATGGCTACACCTTC
TRBV20-1	-	TRBJ1-1	many	CSAEALNTEAFF	TGCAGTGCGGAGGCCCTAAACACTGAAGCTTTCTTT
TRBV6-5	TRBD1	TRBJ1-2	-	CASSKGQGIYGYTF	TGTGCCAGCAGCAAGGGACAGGGTATCTATGGCTACACCTTC
TRBV24-1	-	TRBJ2-1	many	CATSGIDGGQFF	TGTGCCACCAGTGGGATAGACGGTGGGCAGTTCTTC
TRBV4-2	TRBD2	TRBJ2-3	few	CASSPQRGPSTDTQYF	TGTGCCAGCAGCCCCCAGCGGGGGCCTAGCACAGATACGCAGTATTTT
TRBV6-2/TRBV6-3	-	TRBJ2-1	-	CASSYFIQGNEQFF	TGTGCCAGCAGTTACTTTATACAGGGCAATGAGCAGTTCTTC
TRBV6-5	-	TRBJ1-5	many	CASSPQGPPQPQHF	TGTGCCAGCAGTCCACAGGGTCCTCCCCAGCCCCAGCATTTT
TRBV20-1	-	TRBJ2-5	few	CSAEPQETQYF	TGCAGTGCCGAGCCGCAAGAGACCCAGTACTTC
TRBV11-2	-	TRBJ1-2	few	CASSLGRNLYGYTF	TGTGCCAGCAGCCTTGGACGGAATCTCTATGGCTACACCTTC
TRBV7-9	-	TRBJ2-5	few	CASSLSADQETQYF	TGTGCCAGCAGCTTAAGTGCAGACCAAGAGACCCAGTACTTC
TRBV4-2	-	TRBJ1-2	-	CASSQEPDFGDRTNYGYTF	TGTGCCAGCAGCCAAGAGCCGGACTTCGGCGACAGGACCAACTATGGCTACACCTTC
TRBV20-1	TRBD1	TRBJ1-6	many	CSATTDTGGGSPLHF	TGCAGTGCTACTACAGATACAGGGGGAGGTTCACCCCTCCACTTT
TRBV5-1	TRBD1	TRBJ2-3	-	CASSLVGGATDTQYF	TGCGCCAGCAGCTTGGTAGGGGGCGCGACAGATACGCAGTATTTT
TRBV5-5	-	TRBJ2-2	many	CASSLSILNTGELFF	TGTGCCAGCAGCTTATCCATTTTGAACACCGGGGAGCTGTTTTTT
TRBV5-1	-	TRBJ1-6	-	CASSQAGGSSYNSPLHF	TGCGCCAGCAGCCAAGCGGGGGGAAGCTCCTATAATTCACCCCTCCACTTT
TRBV6-2/TRBV6-3	TRBD1	TRBJ2-3	many	CASIGWPPRTGKDTQYF	TGTGCCAGCATCGGTTGGCCCCCGCGGACAGGGAAAGATACGCAGTATTTT
TRBV21-1	-	TRBJ1-4	few	CASSKEHGVWATNEKLFF	TGTGCCAGCAGCAAAGAGCACGGGGTTTGGGCAACTAATGAAAAACTGTTTTTT